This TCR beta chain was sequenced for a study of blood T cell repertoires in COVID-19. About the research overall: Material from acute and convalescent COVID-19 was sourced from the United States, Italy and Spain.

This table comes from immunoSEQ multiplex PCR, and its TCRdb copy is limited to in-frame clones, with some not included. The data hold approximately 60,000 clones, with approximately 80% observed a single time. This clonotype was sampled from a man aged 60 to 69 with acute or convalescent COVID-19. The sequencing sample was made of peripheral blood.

The DNA of the CDR3 is TGTGCCAGTACCCCTTCTCGACAGGGGAGCGGAGAGACCCAGTACTTC. As protein: CASTPSRQGSGETQYF. J is TRBJ2-5 and V is TRBV19, with 8 bases identical to TRBD1. V lost 7 bases, J lost 4 bases, and 14 bases stayed unmatched. The germline V gene encodes CDR1 LNHDA and CDR2 SQIVND (reference sequence). The CDR3 is 16 amino acids.